Each of the 18 T cell receptor beta chains below was sequenced from the same sample in a study of neurological immune-mediated disorders. TCRdb re-called the 5' RACE reads with MiXCR, one entry per CDR3 protein. There are 90,000 to 100,000 distinct CDR3 sequences in the sample; 3.5% to 4% occur only once, and 5% to 6.5% lies in the top ten. Input material: PBMCs. The receptors originated from a woman aged 18 to 35 with multiple sclerosis.

V and J are TRBV10-3 and TRBJ2-3; no definite D call. The CDR3 consists of 15 residues. The V gene lost 3 bases and the J gene lost 0 bases, with 10 bases spanning the gap. Germline loops: CDR1 ENHRY, CDR2 SYGVKD. CDR3 sequence: CAISEVAPSTDTQYF. The CDR3 DNA reads TGTGCCATCAGTGAAGTTGCGCCTAGCACAGATACGCAGTATTTT.

This clonotype was observed at least ten times. The chain links TRBV20-1 to TRBJ2-1, with TRBD2 identical over 10 bases. Germline trimming cut 3 bases from V and 1 base from J; bases unmatched to any gene: 9. The CDR3 length is 17 residues. Germline V gene data show CDR1 as DFQATT and CDR2 as SNEGSKA (reference sequence). CDR3 in amino acids: CSASTPSGGLSYNEQFF. In DNA, the CDR3 is TGCAGTGCTAGTACTCCTAGCGGGGGCCTTTCCTACAATGAGCAGTTCTTC.

This clonotype occurred many times. The chain uses TRBV24-1 and TRBJ2-2; D gene uncertain. The length of the CDR3 is 13 residues. Germline V CDR1 and CDR2: KGHDR, SFDVKD. The V end was cut by 6 bases, the J end by 6 bases, with 10 bases between. CDR3 in DNA: TGTGCCACCAGTCAACAGTACTCCGGGGAGCTGTTTTTT. Translating it yields CATSQQYSGELFF.

This clonotype was recorded many times. The chain uses TRBV19 and TRBJ2-6; 7 positions match TRBD1. From germline, CDR1 is LNHDA and CDR2 SQIVND (reference sequence). Losses at the gene ends were 5 bases for V and 0 bases for J; bases not matched to a gene: 4. The CDR3 sequence is 16 residues long. In DNA form, the CDR3 reads TGTGCCAGTAGTTCGAGACAGGGCTCTGGGGCCAACGTCCTGACTTTC. This translates into CASSSRQGSGANVLTF.

The table lists this clonotype with many counts. The chain couples TRBV5-1 to TRBJ1-5, with D hard to call. This CDR3 has 14 amino acids. Germline lookup yields CDR1 SGHRS and CDR2 YFSETQ. Trimming took off 2 bases at V and 6 bases at J, with 12 bases between the two ends. CDR3 nucleotide sequence: TGCGCCAGCAGCTTTGAAATGGGGAGTCAGCCCCAGCATTTT. The encoded protein is CASSFEMGSQPQHF.

This clonotype was counted many times. The gene calls are TRBV10-3 and TRBJ1-2; D is ambiguous. Trimming took off 7 bases at V and 2 bases at J, with 11 bases between the two ends. Germline V gene data show CDR1 as ENHRY and CDR2 as SYGVKD. This CDR3 comprises 13 residues. CDR3 residues: CAITLGENYGYTF. DNA of the CDR3: TGTGCCATCACTCTTGGGGAAAACTATGGCTACACCTTC.

This clonotype was observed at least ten times. This chain joins TRBV7-2 and TRBJ2-5; 8 bases fit TRBD2. Germline V CDR1 and CDR2: SGHTA, FQGNSA. CDR3 length: 15 amino acids. With 2 bases clipped from V and 4 bases from J, the junction kept 6 bases outside the gene matches. The CDR3 spells CASSLLAGLGETQYF. As DNA, the CDR3 is TGTGCCAGCAGCTTATTAGCGGGGTTGGGAGAGACCCAGTACTTC.

This clonotype was observed at least ten times. The chain links TRBV5-1 to TRBJ2-7; the D gene is possibly TRBD1 (5 bases). CDR3 size: 14 residues. Germline lookup yields CDR1 SGHRS and CDR2 YFSETQ. The V and J ends lost 2 bases and 2 bases respectively, with 11 bases between them. The CDR3 here is CASSLQVGTYEQYF. The CDR3 bases are TGCGCCAGCAGCTTACAGGTTGGCACCTACGAGCAGTACTTC.

This clonotype was observed at least ten times. The CDR3: CASSLAGWSGELFF. For the CDR3, the DNA is TGTGCCAGCAGCTTAGCAGGATGGTCCGGGGAGCTGTTTTTT. The chain joins TRBV7-2 to TRBJ2-2; D is ambiguous. V lost 0 bases, J lost 6 bases, and 8 bases lay in between. This CDR3 region has 14 residues. CDR1 and CDR2 (germline): SGHTA, FQGNSA.

This clonotype was counted at least ten times. The V and J genes are TRBV5-1 and TRBJ2-5, with D unresolved. V was cut by 4 bases and J by 6 bases, with 16 bases left in between. Germline V gene sequence: CDR1 SGHRS, CDR2 YFSETQ. This CDR3 has 14 amino acids. The chain's CDR3 is CASSPAETRKTQYF. In DNA form, the CDR3 reads TGCGCCAGCAGCCCGGCCGAGACGAGGAAGACCCAGTACTTC.

The table lists this clonotype with many counts. The CDR3 nucleotides read TGCAGTGCTAGTCCGGGGGGGAGCTCCTATAATTCACCCCTCCACTTT. This gives the protein CSASPGGSSYNSPLHF. The V gene is TRBV20-1, the J gene TRBJ1-6; possible D gene TRBD1, 5 bases. The V gene lost 3 bases and the J gene lost 0 bases, with 12 bases spanning the gap. CDR1 and CDR2 (germline): DFQATT, SNEGSKA (reference sequence). The CDR3 covers 16 residues.

In its sample, this clonotype was seen many times. The chain employs TRBV20-1 and TRBJ1-1; 7 positions match TRBD1. V lost 3 bases and J lost 4; bases outside the gene matches: 8. Germline loops: CDR1 DFQATT, CDR2 SNEGSKA (reference sequence). The CDR3 runs to 14 residues. The CDR3 nucleotides read TGCAGTGCTAGTCGACAGGGTGTTGCCACTGAAGCTTTCTTT. As protein: CSASRQGVATEAFF.

At least ten counts were recorded for this clonotype. CDR3 region: CASAPGPSNTEAFF. CDR3 in DNA: TGCGCCAGCGCCCCGGGACCCAGCAACACTGAAGCTTTCTTT. The V gene is TRBV5-1, the J gene TRBJ1-1; D might be TRBD1 (5 bases). The length of the CDR3 is 14 residues. The V end was cut by 7 bases, the J end by 2 bases, with 15 bases between. Germline V gene data show CDR1 as SGHRS and CDR2 as YFSETQ.

In its sample, this clonotype was seen many times. The chain links TRBV24-1 to TRBJ2-1; either TRBD1 or TRBD2 may fit D (5 bases each). The V end lost 5 bases, the J end lost 4 bases, and 17 bases lay between the germline ends. The CDR3 runs to 16 residues. Germline V CDR1 and CDR2: KGHDR, SFDVKD. The CDR3 here is CATSVAGTSKYNEQFF. The CDR3, as DNA: TGTGCCACCAGTGTCGCCGGGACCTCAAAATACAATGAGCAGTTCTTC.

In its sample, this clonotype was seen many times. The chain employs TRBV5-5 and TRBJ2-5; D is ambiguous. The V gene's germline CDR1 is SGHKS and CDR2 YYEKEE (reference sequence). The CDR3 contains 14 residues. V was cut by 1 base and J by 5 bases, with 12 bases left in between. The CDR3 spells CASSLSGNTETQYF. The CDR3 nucleotides are TGTGCCAGCAGCTTGTCTGGCAATACCGAGACCCAGTACTTC.

This clonotype was picked up many times. The gene calls are TRBV6-6 and TRBJ2-4, with D perhaps TRBD1 (5 bases). The V end was cut by 2 bases, the J end by 5 bases, with 10 bases between. Looked up from germline, CDR1 is MNHNY and CDR2 is SVGAGI (reference sequence). The CDR3 contains 14 residues. CDR3 nucleotide sequence: TGTGCCAGCAGTTACGAAATACAGGAAAACATTCAGTACTTC. This codes for CASSYEIQENIQYF.

The sample holds many counts of this clonotype. This sequence joins TRBV20-1 and TRBJ2-1; 9 bases agree with TRBD1. V lost 0 bases to trimming and J lost 9 bases; unmatched junction nucleotides: 6. Germline V lookup: CDR1 DFQATT, CDR2 SNEGSKA (reference sequence). This CDR3 has 14 amino acids. CDR3 nucleotides: TGCAGTGCTAGAGATGCACAGGGGGCAGGTGAGCAGTTCTTC. Translating gives CSARDAQGAGEQFF.

This clonotype was counted at least ten times. The chain carries TRBV7-8 and TRBJ2-7; the D gene could be TRBD1 or TRBD2 (5 bases each). V lost 4 bases, J lost 7 bases, and 17 bases lay in between. This CDR3 is 14 amino acids long. Germline CDR1 and CDR2: SGHVS and FQNEAQ. The CDR3 here is CASSSLNTGLEQYF. CDR3 nucleotide sequence: TGTGCCAGCAGCTCGTTGAACACGGGGCTAGAGCAGTACTTC.